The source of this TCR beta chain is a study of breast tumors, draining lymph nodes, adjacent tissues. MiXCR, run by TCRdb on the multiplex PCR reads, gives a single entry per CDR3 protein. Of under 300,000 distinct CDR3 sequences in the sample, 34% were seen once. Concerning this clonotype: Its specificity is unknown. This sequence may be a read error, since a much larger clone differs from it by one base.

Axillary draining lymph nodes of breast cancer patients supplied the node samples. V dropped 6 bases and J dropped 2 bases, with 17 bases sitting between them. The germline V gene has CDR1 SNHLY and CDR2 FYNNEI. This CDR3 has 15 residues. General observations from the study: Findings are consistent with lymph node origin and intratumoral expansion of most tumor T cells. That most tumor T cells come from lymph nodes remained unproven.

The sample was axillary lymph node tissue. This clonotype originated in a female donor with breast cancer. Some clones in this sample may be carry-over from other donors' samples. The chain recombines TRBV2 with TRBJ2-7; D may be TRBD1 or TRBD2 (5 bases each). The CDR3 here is CASRDYGAPAYEQYF. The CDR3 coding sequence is TGTGCCAGCAGGGATTACGGGGCCCCAGCCTACGAGCAGTACTTC.